This is a list of T cell receptor beta chains from one sample in a study of a mutant IDH1 vaccine in newly diagnosed glioma. These receptors have no identified antigens. Only in-frame clones appear in the TCRdb table, and some are missing; sequencing was by immunoSEQ multiplex PCR. The data contain tens of thousands of clones, roughly 80% of them singletons. Sequenced here: PBMCs, sampled from a glioma patient whose treatment included an IDH1 peptide vaccine. The receptors originated from a young man with glioma. Each CDR3 is given with its conserved first and last residue. D genes are given only for firm matches. Only some rows state a clone size, as once, few, many or a class for expanded clones.

j_gene: TRBJ1-5; d_gene: -; v_gene: TRBV5-6; abundance: -; CDR3aa: CASSLAGGYSNQPQHF
j_gene: TRBJ1-2; d_gene: -; v_gene: TRBV7-3; abundance: -; CDR3aa: CASSLGGMDYGYTF
j_gene: TRBJ2-2; d_gene: -; v_gene: TRBV18; abundance: -; CDR3aa: CASSPTRGELFF
j_gene: TRBJ2-6; d_gene: -; v_gene: TRBV30; abundance: once; CDR3aa: CAWSVPGLWGANVLTF
j_gene: TRBJ2-1; d_gene: -; v_gene: TRBV6-6; abundance: -; CDR3aa: CASSYSGVKYNEQFF
j_gene: TRBJ2-7; d_gene: -; v_gene: TRBV30; abundance: -; CDR3aa: CACLRVAYEQYF
j_gene: TRBJ2-7; d_gene: -; v_gene: TRBV7-6; abundance: -; CDR3aa: CASSLSGGSSYEQYF
j_gene: TRBJ1-4; d_gene: TRBD1; v_gene: TRBV9; abundance: -; CDR3aa: CASSVGDRGGEKLFF
j_gene: TRBJ1-2; d_gene: TRBD1; v_gene: TRBV4-2; abundance: -; CDR3aa: CASSQLDTRGNYGYTF
j_gene: TRBJ1-5; d_gene: -; v_gene: TRBV6-1; abundance: -; CDR3aa: CASNRGARDQPQHF
j_gene: TRBJ2-5; d_gene: TRBD1; v_gene: TRBV5-6; abundance: -; CDR3aa: CASSSRTGLMETQYF
j_gene: TRBJ1-4; d_gene: TRBD1; v_gene: TRBV30; abundance: -; CDR3aa: CAWSGDRELGKLFF
j_gene: TRBJ2-7; d_gene: -; v_gene: TRBV10-3; abundance: -; CDR3aa: CAISELYGGRNYEQYF
j_gene: TRBJ2-7; d_gene: TRBD1; v_gene: TRBV6-1; abundance: -; CDR3aa: CASRTGTGKHEQYF
j_gene: TRBJ2-7; d_gene: -; v_gene: TRBV18; abundance: -; CDR3aa: CASSPSGTPPYEQYF
j_gene: TRBJ1-2; d_gene: -; v_gene: TRBV2; abundance: -; CDR3aa: CASSSDSYYGYTF